This TCR beta chain was recorded in a study of identical twins. In its sample, this clonotype was seen a few times. Its target is not known. Study conclusions and caveats: When twins shared out-of-frame alpha sequences, those sequences had excess low generation probability. Beta clonotypes that were abundant in cord blood contained fewer insertions, a pattern absent from memory repertoires. Models came in too low on out-of-frame TCR alpha sharing in monozygotic twins.

In TCRdb, the 5' RACE reads were re-called with MiXCR into one record per CDR3 protein. Of 260,000 or so distinct CDR3 sequences listed, 7.5% were seen once; the top ten hold more than 5%. Trimming left V 4 bases short and J 3 bases short, with 14 bases between. Germline V CDR1 and CDR2: KGHDR, SFDVKD. CDR3 size: 16 residues. The same data also contributed to another study, on yellow fever vaccine responses in identical twins. That report notes: Reportedly, twins' vaccine T cell responses looked partly convergent and partly personalized.

The source material was CD8+ T cells sorted from blood. V usage is TRBV24-1 and J usage is TRBJ2-2, with a weak D call TRBD1 (5 bases). The origin of this receptor is a woman under 30 in good health. The CDR3 is CATSERGSRDTGELFF. In DNA form, the CDR3 reads TGTGCCACCAGTGAAAGGGGCTCCAGGGACACCGGGGAGCTGTTTTTT.